This T cell receptor (beta chain) was obtained from a study of shared clonotypes between healthy human individuals (TCRdb year 2020). Broadly, across the study: A couple of women and a few men aged 18 to 49 years were included in the cohort. For each donor, CD4 naive and CD4 memory were each given three plates, CD8 naive was given two plates, and CD8 memory was given one plate. Blood TCR repertoires of a handful of healthy adults were deeply sequenced to estimate repertoire size and the extent of clonotype sharing between individuals. To increase sequencing depth and limit assay-specific biases, different laboratories used diverse techniques to prepare libraries and sequence TCR repertoires. Between about 0.8 and 9 billion PBMCs per donor were obtained by leukapheresis. What the work shows at the level of the full study, not this receptor alone: Larger estimated clonotype richness was generally found for naive subsets than for memory subsets. Rarefaction of sorted-subset datasets indicated incomplete sequencing despite the large sequencing depth. The small number of donors limited the genetic and exposure-history diversity represented. Pairwise subsampling indicated that sequencing depth was expected to affect the degree of clonotype sharing among donors. Sampling was limited to blood, and TCR repertoires in tissue likely differ from TCR repertoires in blood. When a handful of donors were compared, the shared fraction of clonotypes was about 5.2% for naive CD4, approximately 3.3% for naive CD8, 2.3% for memory CD4, and 0.4% for memory CD8. Clonotypes shared by all four sorted-subset donors showed higher generation probabilities than non-shared clonotypes.

Healthy HIV-negative adults with no recently reported acute infections or vaccinations were included as donors. Every donor was a Caucasian adult residing in Nashville, Tennessee, USA. The CD8 memory samples were a combination of magnetically selected CD45RO+ cells and CCR7-negative CD45RA+ effector memory (TemRA) cells. Blood was collected by leukapheresis, and PBMCs were isolated by Ficoll-Histopaque density gradient centrifugation and then cryopreserved in liquid nitrogen vapor phase. Analytical flow cytometry was used to check the purity and quantity of each magnetically sorted T cell population. From each sorted fraction, genomic DNA was isolated and quantified by UV absorbance on a Nanodrop 2000c. At the junction V is shortened by 3 bases and J by 4 bases; bases outside the gene matches: 0. Spanning cysteine to phenylalanine, the CDR3 consists of 13 amino acids. Just CDR3 DNA is preserved here, 39 bases in frame from base 1. CDR1 and CDR2 (SGDLS, YYNGEE) derive from the germline V gene.

TCR CDR3 regions were amplified from genomic DNA by multiplex PCR using the deep immunoSEQ assay. For each cell subset, the extracted genomic DNA was distributed evenly across all wells of several immunoSEQ 96-well plates, and each plate served as one replicate. For sorted subsets, roughly 190 ng of genomic DNA, equivalent to tens of thousands of T cell genomes, went into each replicate PCR. Purified libraries were quantified with a Qubit 3.0 fluorometer, sized on a Bioanalyzer 2100, and re-quantified with the KAPA Library Quantification kit. Each immunoSEQ 96-well plate was sequenced on its own single-read 150-cycle Illumina NextSeq 550 flow cell. In the paper's pipeline: Because only junctional sequences without quality scores were contained in the immunoSEQ output, filtering matching that applied to full-length reads could not be performed. Sequences were annotated with PyIR, a Python wrapper for IgBLAST v1.9, and V/J genes and CDR3 were assigned using IMGT germline references. Reads with weak V/J assignments (E-value above 1e-6), missing CDR3, stop codons, out-of-frame junctions, or ambiguous translated residues were removed. V3J clonotypes were defined as sequences sharing the same inferred V gene, J gene, and CDR3 amino acid sequence. The percentage overlap between two repertoires was calculated by dividing the number of shared unique clonotypes by the size of the smaller repertoire. Three approaches were used to assess repertoire richness: RTK rarefaction, the Chao1 estimator, and Recon v2.1 estimates of unobserved clonotypes. OLGA was used to compute generation probabilities for all TCRbeta clonotypes that the gDNA method yielded from several donors. The table comes from immuneACCESS by way of TCRdb, which keeps in-frame sequences with V and J called. Part of the clones is missing from these tables; in studies checked, under half for an unresolved V gene and the rest for unknown reasons. That table is the source of V, J and clone size, and D and trimming were worked out from the DNA. This sample gives fewer than 850,000 clones in total; 90% of them show up just once. The ten largest clones capture around a third of the sample.

Points on this clone: Its specific antigen is unknown. No much larger clone exists at a distance of one base, and base qualities are not known.

The chain is assembled from TRBV9 and TRBJ1-4, and TRBD1 aligns with 7 junction nucleotides. The source material was memory CD8+ T cells from PBMCs. This specimen's cell subset or site label, per the study, means: CD45RO+ cells pooled with CCR7-negative TemRA cells. The receptor was isolated from a man in his late teens or twenties in good health. Some clones in this sample may be carry-over from other donors' samples. The DNA sequence is given as TGTGCCAGCAGCGCAGGGGGTAATGAAAAACTGTTTTTT. It is translated as CASSAGGNEKLFF.